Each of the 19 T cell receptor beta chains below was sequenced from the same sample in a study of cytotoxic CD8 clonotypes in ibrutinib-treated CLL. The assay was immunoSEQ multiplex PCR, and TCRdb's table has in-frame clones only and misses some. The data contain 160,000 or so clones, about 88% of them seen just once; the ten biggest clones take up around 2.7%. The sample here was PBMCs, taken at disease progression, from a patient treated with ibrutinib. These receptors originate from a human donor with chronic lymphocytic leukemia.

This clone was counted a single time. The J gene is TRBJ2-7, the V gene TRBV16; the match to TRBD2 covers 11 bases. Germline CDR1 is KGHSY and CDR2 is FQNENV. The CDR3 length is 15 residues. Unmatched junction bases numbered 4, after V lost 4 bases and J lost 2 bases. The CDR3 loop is CASSPGLAATYEQYF. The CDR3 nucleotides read TGTGCCAGCAGCCCGGGACTAGCGGCAACCTACGAGCAGTACTTC.

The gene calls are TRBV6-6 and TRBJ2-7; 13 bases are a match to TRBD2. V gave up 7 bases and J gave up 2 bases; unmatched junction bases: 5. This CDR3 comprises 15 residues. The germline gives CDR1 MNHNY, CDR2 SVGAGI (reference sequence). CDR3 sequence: CASNGLAGAPYEQYF. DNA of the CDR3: TGTGCCAGCAACGGACTAGCGGGAGCACCCTACGAGCAGTACTTC.

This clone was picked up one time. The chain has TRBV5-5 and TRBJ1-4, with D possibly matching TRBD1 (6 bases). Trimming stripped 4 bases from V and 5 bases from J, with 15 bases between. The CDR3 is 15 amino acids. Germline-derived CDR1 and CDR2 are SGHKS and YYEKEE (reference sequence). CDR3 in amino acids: CASSPRTEYNEKLFF. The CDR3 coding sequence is TGTGCCAGCAGCCCTAGGACAGAGTACAATGAAAAACTGTTTTTT.

CDR3 amino acids: CASSPGPYYEQYF. The DNA for the CDR3 is TGTGCCAGTTCTCCCGGGCCCTACTACGAGCAGTACTTC. The chain joins TRBV19 to TRBJ2-7; D gene ambiguous. The CDR3 covers 13 residues. In germline, CDR1 is LNHDA, CDR2 SQIVND (reference sequence). V was pared by 8 bases and J by 3 bases, with 14 bases between.

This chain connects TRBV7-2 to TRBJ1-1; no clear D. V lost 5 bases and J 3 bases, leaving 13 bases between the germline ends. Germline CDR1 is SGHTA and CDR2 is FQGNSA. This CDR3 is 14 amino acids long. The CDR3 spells CASSPDLSDTEAFF. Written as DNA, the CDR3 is TGTGCCAGCAGCCCGGACCTCTCGGACACTGAAGCTTTCTTT.

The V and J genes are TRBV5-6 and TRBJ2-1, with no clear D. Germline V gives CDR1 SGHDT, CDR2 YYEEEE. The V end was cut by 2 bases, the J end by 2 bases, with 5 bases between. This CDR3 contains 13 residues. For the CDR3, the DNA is TGTGCCAGCAGCTTAACGGCCTACAATGAGCAGTTCTTC. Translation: CASSLTAYNEQFF. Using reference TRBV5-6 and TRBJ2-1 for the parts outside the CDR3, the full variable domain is DAGVTQSPTHLIKTRGQQVTLRCSPKSGHDTVSWYQQALGQGPQFIFQYYEEEERQRGNFPDRFSGHQFPNYSSELNVNALLLGDSALYLCASSLTAYNEQFFGPGTRLTVL.

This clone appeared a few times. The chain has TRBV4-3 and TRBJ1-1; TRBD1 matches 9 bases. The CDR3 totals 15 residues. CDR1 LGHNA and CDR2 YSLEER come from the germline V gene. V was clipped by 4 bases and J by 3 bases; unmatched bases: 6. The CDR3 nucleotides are TGCGCCAGCAGCCCTCGACAGGGGGGATACACTGAAGCTTTCTTT. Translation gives CASSPRQGGYTEAFF.

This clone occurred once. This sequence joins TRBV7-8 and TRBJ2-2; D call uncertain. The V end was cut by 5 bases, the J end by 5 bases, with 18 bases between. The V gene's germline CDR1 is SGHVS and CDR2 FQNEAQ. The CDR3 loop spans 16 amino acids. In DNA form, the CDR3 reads TGTGCCAGCAGCCCAAGGGCCCCCCGGGCGACCGGGGAGCTGTTTTTT. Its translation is CASSPRAPRATGELFF.

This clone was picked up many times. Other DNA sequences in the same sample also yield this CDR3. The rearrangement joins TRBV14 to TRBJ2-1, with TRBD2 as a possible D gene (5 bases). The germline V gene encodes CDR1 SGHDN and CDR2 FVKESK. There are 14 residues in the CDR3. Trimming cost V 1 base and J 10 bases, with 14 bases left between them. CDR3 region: CASSQVGPRREQFF. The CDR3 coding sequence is TGTGCCAGCAGCCAAGTCGGGCCACGGAGGGAGCAGTTCTTC.

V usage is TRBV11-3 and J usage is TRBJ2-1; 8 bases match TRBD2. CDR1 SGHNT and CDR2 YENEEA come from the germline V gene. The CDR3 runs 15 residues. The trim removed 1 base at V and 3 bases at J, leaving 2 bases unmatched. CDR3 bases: TGTGCCAGCAGCTTAGTAGCGGGGATCTACAATGAGCAGTTCTTC. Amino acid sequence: CASSLVAGIYNEQFF. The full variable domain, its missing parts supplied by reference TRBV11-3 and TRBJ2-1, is EAGVVQSPRYKIIEKKQPVAFWCNPISGHNTLYWYLQNLGQGPELLIRYENEEAVDDSQLPKDRFSAERLKGVDSTLKIQPAELGDSAVYLCASSLVAGIYNEQFFGPGTRLTVL.

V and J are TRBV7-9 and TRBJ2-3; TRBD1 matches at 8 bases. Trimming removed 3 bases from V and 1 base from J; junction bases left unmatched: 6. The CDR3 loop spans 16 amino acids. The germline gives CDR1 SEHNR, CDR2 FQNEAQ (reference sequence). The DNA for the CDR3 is TGTGCCAGCAGCTTGACAGGGGCGCTACGCACAGATACGCAGTATTTT. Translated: CASSLTGALRTDTQYF.

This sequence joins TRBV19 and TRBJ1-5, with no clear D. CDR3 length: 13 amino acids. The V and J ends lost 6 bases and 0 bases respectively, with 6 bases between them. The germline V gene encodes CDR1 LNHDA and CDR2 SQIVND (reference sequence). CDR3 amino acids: CASRNYSNQPQHF. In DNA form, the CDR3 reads TGTGCCAGTAGAAACTATAGCAATCAGCCCCAGCATTTT.

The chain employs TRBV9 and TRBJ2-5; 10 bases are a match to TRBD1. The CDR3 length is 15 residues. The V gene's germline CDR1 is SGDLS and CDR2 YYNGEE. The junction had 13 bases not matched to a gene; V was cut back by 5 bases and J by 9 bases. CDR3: CASSNPTGGPGAQYF. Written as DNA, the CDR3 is TGTGCCAGCAGTAATCCGACAGGGGGCCCCGGGGCCCAGTACTTC.

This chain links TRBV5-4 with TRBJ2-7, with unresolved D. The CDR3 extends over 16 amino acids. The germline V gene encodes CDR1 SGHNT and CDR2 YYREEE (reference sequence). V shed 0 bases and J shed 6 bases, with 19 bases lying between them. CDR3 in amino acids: CASSLDGRGDLPEQYF. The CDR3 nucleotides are TGTGCCAGCAGCTTGGATGGTCGCGGCGATCTTCCCGAGCAGTACTTC.

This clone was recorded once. Here the CDR3 reads CASSSLAGNQPQHF. As DNA, the CDR3 is TGTGCCAGCAGTTCCTTGGCGGGGAATCAGCCCCAGCATTTT. The V and J genes are TRBV28 and TRBJ1-5; no firm D call. V was clipped by 4 bases and J by 4 bases, with 11 bases between them. This CDR3 spans 14 amino acids. CDR1 is MDHEN and CDR2 is SYDVKM in the germline V gene.

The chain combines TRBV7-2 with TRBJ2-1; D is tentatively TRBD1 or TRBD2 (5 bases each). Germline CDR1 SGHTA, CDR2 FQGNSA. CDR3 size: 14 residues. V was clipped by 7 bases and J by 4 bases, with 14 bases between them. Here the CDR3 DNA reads TGTGCCAGCACATCTAGAGGGGTATACAATGAGCAGTTCTTC. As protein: CASTSRGVYNEQFF.

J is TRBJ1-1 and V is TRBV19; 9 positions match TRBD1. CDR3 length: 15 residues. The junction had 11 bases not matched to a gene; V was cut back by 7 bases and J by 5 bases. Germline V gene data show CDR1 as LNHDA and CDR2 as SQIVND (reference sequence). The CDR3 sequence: CASTPRTGVRTEAFF. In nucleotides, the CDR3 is TGTGCCAGTACCCCAAGGACAGGGGTAAGAACTGAAGCTTTCTTT. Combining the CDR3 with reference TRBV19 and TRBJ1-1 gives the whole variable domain DGGITQSPKYLFRKEGQNVTLSCEQNLNHDAMYWYRQDPGQGLRLIYYSQIVNDFQKGDIAEGYSVSREKKESFPLTVTSAQKNPTAFYLCASTPRTGVRTEAFFGQGTRLTVV.

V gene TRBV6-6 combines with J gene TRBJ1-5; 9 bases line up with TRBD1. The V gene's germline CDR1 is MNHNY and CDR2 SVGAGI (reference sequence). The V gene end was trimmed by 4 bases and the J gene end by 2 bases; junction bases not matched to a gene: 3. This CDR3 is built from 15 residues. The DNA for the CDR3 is TGTGCCAGCAGTTCGGACAGGGGTGGCAATCAGCCCCAGCATTTT. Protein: CASSSDRGGNQPQHF.

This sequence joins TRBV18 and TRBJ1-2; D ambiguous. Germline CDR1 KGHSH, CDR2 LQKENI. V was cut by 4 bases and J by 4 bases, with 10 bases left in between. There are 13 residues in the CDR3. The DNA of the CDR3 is TGTGCCAGCTCACTCACGGAACTCTATGGCTACACCTTC. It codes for CASSLTELYGYTF.